This entry is about one T cell receptor beta chain. Its specificity is unknown. These data belong to a study of metastatic and nonmetastatic thyroid tumors. The wider study: Across peripheral blood and tumor or nodule tissue samples taken from malignant and benign thyroid patients, the repertoires were compared with one another.

The CDR3 covers 11 residues. Trimming took off 6 bases at V and 14 bases at J, with 13 bases between the two ends. Germline V gives CDR1 MNHEY, CDR2 SMNVEV (reference sequence). Treatment of any kind had been given to no patient before thyroid surgery. Overall study results and limits: In both blood and tumor samples, TCR beta diversity was reported significantly higher for malignant than benign nodules.

Authors' analysis steps: Clinicopathological groups supplied CDR3 differences that were used to build a distant-metastasis classifier for papillary thyroid cancer. TCRdb reprocessed the PCR reads using MiXCR. TCRdb's processing, not the study's, gives the V and J calls here. The sample yields about 38,000 clones, more than 25% seen once. This chain connects TRBV27 to TRBJ2-2; possibly TRBD2 for D (5 bases). This receptor was identified in a male donor with papillary thyroid cancer or a benign thyroid nodule (not recorded which). Some clones in this sample may be carry-over from other donors' samples. Sequenced input: blood. The CDR3 loop reads CASRSQGSLFF. The CDR3, as DNA: TGTGCCAGCAGGTCTCAAGGGAGTCTGTTTTTT.